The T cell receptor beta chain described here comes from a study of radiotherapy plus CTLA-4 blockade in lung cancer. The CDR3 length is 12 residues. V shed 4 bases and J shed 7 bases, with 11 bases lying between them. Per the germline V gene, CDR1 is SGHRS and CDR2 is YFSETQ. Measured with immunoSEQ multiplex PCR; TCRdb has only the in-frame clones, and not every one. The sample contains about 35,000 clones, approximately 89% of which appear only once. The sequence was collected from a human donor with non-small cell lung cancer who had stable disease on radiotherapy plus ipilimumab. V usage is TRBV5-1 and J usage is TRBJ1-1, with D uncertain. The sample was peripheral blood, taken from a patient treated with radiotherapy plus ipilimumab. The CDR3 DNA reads TGCGCCAGCAGCGGAGCGGACGGTGAAGCTTTCTTT. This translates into CASSGADGEAFF. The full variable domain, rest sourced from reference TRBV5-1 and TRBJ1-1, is KAGVTQTPRYLIKTRGQQVTLSCSPISGHRSVSWYQQTPGQGLQFLFEYFSETQRNKGNFPGRFSGRQFSNSRSEMNVSTLELGDSALYLCASSGADGEAFFGQGTRLTVV.